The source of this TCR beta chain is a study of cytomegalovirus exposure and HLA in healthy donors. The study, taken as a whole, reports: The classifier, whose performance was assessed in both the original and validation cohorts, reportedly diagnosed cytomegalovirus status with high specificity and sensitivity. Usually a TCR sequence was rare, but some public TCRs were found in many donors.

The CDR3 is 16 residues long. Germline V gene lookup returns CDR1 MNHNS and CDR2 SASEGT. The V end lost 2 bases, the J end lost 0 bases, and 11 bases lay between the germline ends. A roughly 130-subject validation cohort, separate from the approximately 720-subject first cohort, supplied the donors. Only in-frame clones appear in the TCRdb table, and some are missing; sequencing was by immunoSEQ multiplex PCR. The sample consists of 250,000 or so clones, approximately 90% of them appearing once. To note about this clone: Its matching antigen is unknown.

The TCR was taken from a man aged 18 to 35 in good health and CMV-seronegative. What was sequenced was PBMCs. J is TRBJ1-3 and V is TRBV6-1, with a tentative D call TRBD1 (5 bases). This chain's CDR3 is CASSESGSYSGNTIYF. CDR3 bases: TGTGCCAGCAGTGAATCAGGGTCTTACTCTGGAAACACCATATATTTT.